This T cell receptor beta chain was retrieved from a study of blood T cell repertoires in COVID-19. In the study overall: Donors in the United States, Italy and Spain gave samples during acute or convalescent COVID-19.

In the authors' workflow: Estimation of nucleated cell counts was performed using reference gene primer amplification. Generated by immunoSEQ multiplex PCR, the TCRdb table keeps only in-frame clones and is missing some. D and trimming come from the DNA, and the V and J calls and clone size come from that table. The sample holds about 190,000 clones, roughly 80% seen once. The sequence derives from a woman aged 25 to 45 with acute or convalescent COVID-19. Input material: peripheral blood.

CDR3 DNA sequence: TGTGCCAGCAGACCAGGCGTCCAAGGTTACGAGCAGTACTTC. It codes for CASRPGVQGYEQYF. The V call is TRBV27, the J call TRBJ2-7, with D unresolved. Germline CDR1 is MNHEY and CDR2 is SMNVEV (reference sequence). Trimming cost V 6 bases and J 4 bases, with 16 bases left between them. The CDR3 sequence is 14 residues long.